These 8 T cell receptor beta chains came from one sample sequenced in a study of T cells after yellow fever vaccination. TCRdb processed the 5' RACE reads anew with MiXCR; each CDR3 protein has one entry. Here the sample spans 200,000 to 300,000 distinct CDR3 sequences, roughly 13% being singletons. This sample comprised CD4+ T cells sorted from PBMCs, obtained 45 days after the yellow fever booster vaccination. The source is a man younger than 45 who received the YFV17D yellow fever vaccine.

This chain connects TRBV29-1 to TRBJ2-3, with a possible D match to TRBD2 (5 bases). Looked up from germline, CDR1 is SQVTM and CDR2 is ANQGSEA. V gave up 7 bases and J gave up 3 bases, with 17 bases separating them. The CDR3 is made up of 14 amino acids. This chain's CDR3 is CSGGTGFRTDTQYF. CDR3 in DNA: TGCAGCGGGGGTACGGGGTTTAGGACAGATACGCAGTATTTT.

This clonotype was detected a few times. One junction end does not reproduce the germline sequence, and a read error may be involved. This sequence joins TRBV20-1 and TRBJ2-1, with 9 positions matching TRBD1. The V gene's germline CDR1 is DFQATT and CDR2 SNEGSKA (reference sequence). This CDR3 has 17 amino acids. CDR3 in DNA: TGCTGTGCTAGAAACCTCCGGACAGGGGAAGTCTACAATGAGCAGTTCTTC. This gives the protein CCARNLRTGEVYNEQFF.

This clonotype came up a few times. This chain connects TRBV20-1 to TRBJ2-1; 8 nucleotides agree with TRBD2. The germline gives CDR1 DFQATT, CDR2 SNEGSKA (reference sequence). The trim removed 0 bases at V and 1 base at J, leaving 5 bases unmatched. The CDR3 consists of 16 residues. CDR3: CSARDSGLASYNEQFF. The DNA of the CDR3 is TGCAGTGCTAGAGATAGCGGACTAGCTTCCTACAATGAGCAGTTCTTC.

This clonotype was picked up a small number of times. The genes are TRBV29-1 and TRBJ2-6; a weak D match, TRBD1 (6 bases). Between the trimmed V and J ends, which lost 3 bases and 1 base, there was a span of 7 bases. Germline CDR1 SQVTM, CDR2 ANQGSEA. This CDR3 is 14 amino acids long. The chain's CDR3 is CSVETGSGANVLTF. The CDR3 DNA is TGCAGCGTTGAGACAGGATCTGGGGCCAACGTCCTGACTTTC.

This sequence joins TRBV24-1 and TRBJ2-1; a weak D match, TRBD2 (5 bases). Between the trimmed V and J ends, which lost 5 bases and 1 base, there was a span of 11 bases. The germline CDR1 and CDR2 sequences are KGHDR and SFDVKD. The length of the CDR3 is 15 residues. CDR3: CATSGGSGSYNEQFF. The DNA of the CDR3 is TGTGCCACCAGTGGAGGAAGCGGATCCTACAATGAGCAGTTCTTC.

This clonotype occurred a few times. V gene TRBV24-1 combines with J gene TRBJ2-5; D is undetermined. CDR1 is KGHDR, CDR2 SFDVKD, per germline. Trimming cost V 3 bases and J 3 bases, with 4 bases left between them. This CDR3 is built from 12 residues. This CDR3 reads CATSDAEETQYF. For the CDR3, the DNA is TGTGCCACCAGTGATGCCGAAGAGACCCAGTACTTC.

The CDR3 reads CASSHRVGAVMSADTQYF. The CDR3 region has the DNA TGTGCCAGCAGCCACCGGGTCGGAGCTGTTATGAGCGCAGATACGCAGTATTTT. The chain uses TRBV2 and TRBJ2-3; D remains ambiguous. This CDR3 comprises 18 residues. CDR1 is SNHLY and CDR2 is FYNNEI in the germline V gene. Trimming took 6 bases from V and 4 from J, leaving 26 bases between them.

The chain combines TRBV5-1 with TRBJ2-7, with 8 bases fitting TRBD1. Germline CDR1 and CDR2: SGHRS and YFSETQ. CDR3 length: 13 residues. The J segment lost 3 bases and the V segment lost 8 bases, leaving 7 bases of the junction unmatched. The CDR3 DNA sequence: TGCGCCAGTCGCGGGACAGGTGACTACGAGCAGTACTTC. Translating it yields CASRGTGDYEQYF.